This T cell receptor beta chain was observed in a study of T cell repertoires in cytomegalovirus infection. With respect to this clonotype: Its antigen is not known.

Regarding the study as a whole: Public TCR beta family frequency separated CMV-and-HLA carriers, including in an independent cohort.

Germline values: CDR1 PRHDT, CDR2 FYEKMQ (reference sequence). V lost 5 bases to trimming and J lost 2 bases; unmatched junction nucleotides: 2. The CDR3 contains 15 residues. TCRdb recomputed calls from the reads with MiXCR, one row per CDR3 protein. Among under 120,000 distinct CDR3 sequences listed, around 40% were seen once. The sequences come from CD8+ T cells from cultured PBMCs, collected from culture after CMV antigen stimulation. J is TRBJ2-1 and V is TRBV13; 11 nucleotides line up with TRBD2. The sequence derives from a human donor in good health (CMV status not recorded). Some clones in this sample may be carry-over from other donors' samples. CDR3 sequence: CASSNSGGAYNEQFF. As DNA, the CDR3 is TGTGCCAGCAGCAATAGCGGGGGGGCCTACAATGAGCAGTTCTTC.